This T cell receptor (beta chain) was captured by sequencing in a study of OX40 agonist ivuxolimab in advanced cancers. Overall study results and limits: Circulating CD4+ and CD8+ T cells showed clonal expansion by week 6 at 0.1 to 3.0 mg/kg.

The protocol was immunoSEQ multiplex PCR, while the TCRdb copy is restricted to in-frame clones and leaves out a portion. The table includes 28,000 or so clones, more than 85% detected once. Notes on this clone: Its cognate antigen is unknown.

The CDR3 spans 11 residues. The germline V gene encodes CDR1 MDHEN and CDR2 SYDVKM. With 7 bases removed from V and 5 bases from J, the gap between germline ends came to 8 bases. The rearrangement joins TRBV28 to TRBJ2-5, with D unresolved. This receptor was taken from an adult with an advanced solid tumor such as melanoma, head and neck, liver or kidney cancer. The sequencing used CD4+ or CD8+ T cells sorted from blood, collected in a trial of the OX40 agonist ivuxolimab. The CDR3 sequence is CASNDMETQYF. In DNA form, the CDR3 reads TGTGCCAGCAATGACATGGAGACCCAGTACTTC. The full variable domain, its missing parts supplied by reference TRBV28 and TRBJ2-5, is DVKVTQSSRYLVKRTGEKVFLECVQDMDHENMFWYRQDPGLGLRLIYFSYDVKMKEKGDIPEGYSVSREKKERFSLILESASTNQTSMYLCASNDMETQYFGPGTRLLVL.